Listed below are T cell receptor beta chains from one sample, sequenced in a study of cytomegalovirus exposure and HLA in healthy donors. Assay: immunoSEQ multiplex PCR; the TCRdb copy retains only in-frame clones and omits some. The sample includes 150,000 to 200,000 clones, 62% of them seen just once. The sample was PBMCs. The receptors were gathered from a man between 40 and 49 years old in good health and CMV-seronegative. The conserved cysteine and the conserved F or W are not part of the CDR3 here.

>TRBV4-2|TRBJ2-5
ASSQGTSVEETQY
>TRBV19|TRBJ2-7
ASSRGHGAWEQY
>TRBV11-2|TRBJ2-7
ASSRLVIEQY
>TRBV5-4|TRBJ1-2
ASSLGSAANYGYT
>TRBV5-1|TRBJ2-7
ASSLGSQLGEQY
>TRBV7-2|TRBJ1-1
ASSFYRVGTEAF
>TRBV30|TRBJ1-2
AWSIGGGYT
>TRBV28|TRBJ2-5
ASSSLAGGIETQY
>TRBV5-1|TRBJ2-7
ASSSDRLREQY
>TRBV11-2|TRBJ1-2
ASSLDLERNYGYT
>TRBV2|TRBJ2-7
ASSGYSEQY
>TRBV5-1|TRBJ2-2
ASSATGTDTGELF
>TRBV11-2|TRBJ1-5
ASSLGDSTNQPQH
>TRBV7-9|TRBJ2-5
ASSSNPQGIQETQY
>TRBV27|TRBJ2-7
ASSSSRGNYEQY
>TRBV7-9|TRBJ2-3
ASSSGQNYPDTQY
>TRBV5-4|TRBJ2-5
ASFNQDRQETQY
>TRBV5-1|TRBJ1-2
ASSLDNNYGYT
>TRBV5-1|TRBJ2-1
ASSPMPGQHNEQF
>TRBV5-4|TRBJ2-1
ASSLGGSSYNEQF
>TRBV5-4|TRBJ2-5
ASSLPAGVGETQY
>TRBV19|TRBJ1-1
ASSMGRGGGNTEAF
>TRBV6-6|TRBJ1-1
ASRVPDTEAF
>TRBV4-1|TRBJ2-7
ASSQGPGHVY
>TRBV4-1|TRBJ2-2
ASIPGDRGVELF
>TRBV19|TRBJ1-1
ASSSRQTLNTEAF
>TRBV2|TRBJ1-4
ASSAPGQTDEKLF
>TRBV7-8|TRBJ1-1
ASSFRGGNTEAF
>TRBV19|TRBJ1-5
ASSIGTGTLYSNQPQH
>TRBV7-9|TRBJ1-1
SSSLEEGRGTEAF
>TRBV5-1|TRBJ2-3
ASSFGGRGGTDTQY
>TRBV7-9|TRBJ1-4
ASSFDGGTNEKLF
>TRBV28|TRBJ1-1
ASRNDRNTEAF
>TRBV7-3|TRBJ2-3
ASGALAGETDTQY
>TRBV9|TRBJ2-3
ASSTTSGRPGGTDTQY
>TRBV28|TRBJ1-2
ASSLGATWGYGYT
>TRBV5-5|TRBJ1-1
ASSLVGVNTEAF
>TRBV27|TRBJ2-3
ASSPGTTADTQY
>TRBV28|TRBJ1-2
ASSLTTGTGDGYT
>TRBV25-1|TRBJ1-2
ASSVPGREGGYT
>TRBV19|TRBJ1-4
ASNKGQGELANEKLF
>TRBV2|TRBJ2-3
ASSRSGLSDTQY
>TRBV28|TRBJ1-2
ASSHRLGQGATLGGYT
>TRBV30|TRBJ1-1
AWRMAWNGGEAF
>TRBV7-9|TRBJ2-3
ASTGQGNTDTQY
>TRBV5-1|TRBJ2-3
ASSQDILGTDTQY
>TRBV5-1|TRBJ2-2
ASSLLTSTTGELF
>TRBV7-9|TRBJ2-3
ASHRDSTDTQY
>TRBV5-6|TRBJ1-4
ASSLVQGRKLF